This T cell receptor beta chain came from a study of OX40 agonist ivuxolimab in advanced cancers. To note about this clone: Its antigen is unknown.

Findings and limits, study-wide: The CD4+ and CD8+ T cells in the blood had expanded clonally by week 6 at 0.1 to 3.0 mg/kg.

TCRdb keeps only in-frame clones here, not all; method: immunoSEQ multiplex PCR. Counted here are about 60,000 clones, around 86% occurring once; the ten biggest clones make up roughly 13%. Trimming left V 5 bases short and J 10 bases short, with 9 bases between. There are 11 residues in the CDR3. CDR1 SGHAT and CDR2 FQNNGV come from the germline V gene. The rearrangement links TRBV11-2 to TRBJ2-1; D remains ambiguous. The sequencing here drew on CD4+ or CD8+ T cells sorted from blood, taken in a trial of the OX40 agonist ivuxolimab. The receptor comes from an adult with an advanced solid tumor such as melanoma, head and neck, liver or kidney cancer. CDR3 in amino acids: CASSPLGEQFF. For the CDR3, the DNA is TGTGCCAGCAGCCCTCTCGGGGAGCAGTTCTTC.